This T cell receptor beta chain was recorded in a study of blood T cell repertoires in COVID-19 (dated by TCRdb to the early 2020s). About the full investigation: Collaborator samples came from the United States, Italy and Spain and covered acute and convalescent phases of COVID-19. The material from the prospective study consisted of cDNA or gDNA derived from T cells, B-cell-depleted T cells, or PBMCs. Sample metadata almost always included a de-identified subject ID, COVID-19 status, age in years and sex. The samples were drawn from two sources: the first 160 participants of the ongoing ImmuneRACE study, and 1,254 subjects contributed by 6 global collaborators. The repertoires were made available in a free public database intended to serve as a resource for research on the immune response to SARS-CoV-2. Where HLA class I and class II types were available, the types were taken from metadata supplied by the sample provider, not from assay-based typing. Deeply sampled blood TCRbeta repertoires from subjects exposed to, actively infected with, or recovered from COVID-19 were included in the dataset.

Worth noting for this clone: There is no known antigen for this receptor. Qualities for individual bases were not recorded, and no much larger clone is one base off.

Including cysteine and phenylalanine, the CDR3 has 13 amino acids. The sequence is cut down to CDR3 DNA, 39 bases in frame from base 1. V gives up 4 bases and J gives up 1 base, and the segment between their germline ends measures 7 bases. CDR1 and CDR2 are drawn from the germline V gene: KGHSH, LQKENI. One collaborating source in Seattle enrolled patients while the patients were actively infected and followed the patients over time throughout the course of disease. Collaborating institutions collected whole blood in K2EDTA tubes following their own protocols. Collaborator samples were shipped for TCRbeta analysis as frozen whole blood, isolated PBMCs, or DNA extracted from either sample type. The immunoSEQ Assay, a bias-controlled multiplex PCR, was used to amplify TCRbeta CDR3 regions from genomic DNA. Regarding the original processing steps: Within the assay, amplification of reference gene primers was used to estimate how many nucleated cells each sample contained. To quantify the absolute abundance of each unique TCRbeta CDR3 rearrangement, sequence reads were collapsed and filtered. For each sample, productive Simpson clonality was calculated by taking the square root of Simpson's diversity index across productive rearrangements. Drawn from immuneACCESS, this table holds only the in-frame rearrangements with V and J called that TCRdb kept. Clones are partly lost; checked studies trace under half to an unresolved V gene and leave the rest unexplained. The V and J calls and clone size come from that table; D and trimming were worked out from the DNA. In this sample the table shows about 160,000 clones, approximately 80% of which occur a single time. Approximately 7% of the sample belongs to the ten largest clones.

Points the paper makes about the study in general: Clinical and demographic metadata were provided uncurated, with the amount varying by source and participant.

This chain joins TRBV18 to TRBJ1-2; a tentative D call is TRBD1 (5 bases match). Sequenced: peripheral blood. This sequence originates from a woman in her thirties or forties with COVID-19, enrolled during active disease. The DNA sequence reads TGTGCCAGCTCACGGGGCAGTAACTATGGCTACACCTTC. It translates to CASSRGSNYGYTF.